These T cell receptor beta chains were read from a single sample in a study of human T cells and chemical hapten exposure. TCRdb analysed the 5' RACE reads with MiXCR anew, one entry per CDR3 protein. The top ten clones hold 6.8% of a sample with more than 75,000 distinct CDR3 sequences, 15% to 20% of them seen once. These receptors were obtained from a female donor in good health. Both conserved end residues are part of each CDR3. Fields, in order: J gene, D gene, V gene, clone size, CDR3 length, CDR3 protein, CDR3 DNA. The D gene is left open where the match is weak. Clone size, where shown, is once, few, many, or a class for clones that have expanded.

TRBJ1-1	.	TRBV18	.	14	CASSGQQLNTEAFF	TGTGCCAGCTCAGGACAGCAATTGAACACTGAAGCTTTCTTT
TRBJ1-1	.	TRBV6-5	.	13	CASSSNRETEAFF	TGTGCCAGCAGTTCAAACAGGGAGACTGAAGCTTTCTTT
TRBJ2-7	.	TRBV20-1	.	10	CSARQGEQYF	TGCAGTGCTAGACAGGGGGAGCAGTACTTC
TRBJ1-1	.	TRBV20-1	few	13	CSARRQLGTEAFF	TGCAGTGCTAGGCGGCAGCTGGGGACTGAAGCTTTCTTT
TRBJ2-3	TRBD2	TRBV6-6	.	17	CASSYSPGLAGTDTQYF	TGTGCCAGCAGTTACTCTCCGGGACTAGCAGGGACAGATACGCAGTATTTT
TRBJ2-7	TRBD2	TRBV20-1	.	14	CSTVAGFSSYEQYF	TGCAGTACTGTAGCGGGATTCAGCTCCTACGAGCAGTACTTC
TRBJ2-3	.	TRBV27	many	16	CASSFSSGGRTDTQYF	TGTGCCAGCAGTTTCTCTAGTGGCGGTCGCACAGATACGCAGTATTTT
TRBJ2-7	TRBD2	TRBV7-2	few	15	CASSWGLAGGYEQYF	TGTGCCAGCAGCTGGGGACTAGCGGGGGGATACGAGCAGTACTTC
TRBJ2-3	.	TRBV19	few	12	CASRESTDTQYF	TGTGCCAGTAGGGAAAGCACAGATACGCAGTATTTT
TRBJ2-5	.	TRBV7-9	few	15	CASSPISAQEETQYF	TGTGCCAGCAGCCCTATATCGGCCCAGGAAGAGACCCAGTACTTC
TRBJ2-1	TRBD2	TRBV6-5	few	12	CATSTSGNEQFF	TGTGCCACCTCGACTAGCGGCAATGAGCAGTTCTTC
TRBJ1-2	.	TRBV6-5	.	21	CASSYPLGSPKSVYWDYGYTF	TGTGCCAGCAGTTACCCACTGGGGTCACCGAAATCAGTATACTGGGACTATGGCTACACCTTC
TRBJ1-2	.	TRBV29-1	few	12	CSVEGQEPGYTF	TGCAGCGTTGAAGGGCAGGAACCTGGCTACACCTTC
TRBJ2-1	TRBD2	TRBV2	few	15	CASSEASGGYNEQFF	TGTGCCAGCAGTGAGGCTAGCGGGGGGTACAATGAGCAGTTCTTC
TRBJ1-3	TRBD1	TRBV6-1	few	17	CASSEDGTDPAGNTIYF	TGTGCCAGCAGTGAAGACGGGACAGATCCAGCGGGAAACACCATATATTTT
TRBJ1-5	TRBD1	TRBV5-5	.	14	CASSRNRGDQPQHF	TGTGCCAGCAGCAGGAACAGGGGGGATCAGCCCCAGCATTTT
TRBJ2-7	TRBD1	TRBV12-3/TRBV12-4	.	13	CASSPGTGGEQYF	TGTGCCAGCAGCCCCGGGACAGGGGGCGAGCAGTACTTC
TRBJ2-1	TRBD2	TRBV4-1	.	16	CASSQDPAGAYNEQFF	TGCGCCAGCAGCCAAGATCCAGCGGGGGCCTACAATGAGCAGTTCTTC
TRBJ2-3	TRBD2	TRBV7-2	.	17	CASSLAGLAGGGDTQYF	TGTGCCAGCAGCTTAGCGGGACTAGCGGGGGGGGGAGATACGCAGTATTTT
TRBJ2-3	.	TRBV3-1	few	17	CASSPPGSVVGTDTQYF	TGTGCCAGCAGCCCCCCTGGGAGTGTGGTTGGCACAGATACGCAGTATTTT
TRBJ1-1	.	TRBV3-1	.	16	CASSQGAYNPNTEAFF	TGTGCCAGCAGCCAGGGGGCGTACAACCCGAACACTGAAGCTTTCTTT
TRBJ1-2	TRBD1	TRBV12-3/TRBV12-4	.	13	CASSTGVDYGYTF	TGTGCCAGCAGCACAGGGGTAGACTATGGCTACACCTTC
TRBJ2-3	TRBD2	TRBV7-2	few	17	CASSQHRTSGGRGTQYF	TGTGCCAGCAGCCAACACCGGACTAGCGGGGGGCGCGGTACGCAGTATTTT
TRBJ1-2	.	TRBV4-1	few	15	CASSQPGRARVGYTF	TGCGCCAGCAGCCAACCCGGGAGGGCGAGGGTCGGCTACACCTTC
TRBJ2-1	TRBD2	TRBV30	.	15	CAWSKGRGWSDEQFF	TGTGCCTGGAGCAAAGGGCGGGGGTGGTCTGATGAGCAGTTCTTC
TRBJ2-1	.	TRBV5-1	.	17	CASSLPSDASSYNEQFF	TGCGCCAGCAGCTTGCCCTCCGACGCCAGCTCCTACAATGAGCAGTTCTTC
TRBJ2-3	.	TRBV7-2	many	13	CASSLVDTDTQYF	TGTGCCAGCAGCTTAGTGGACACAGATACGCAGTATTTT
TRBJ2-1	.	TRBV7-9	few	13	CASSLVAYNEQFF	TGTGCCAGCAGCTTGGTAGCCTACAATGAGCAGTTCTTC
TRBJ2-7	.	TRBV7-2	few	14	CASSLGGNAYEQYF	TGTGCCAGCAGCTTAGGGGGCAACGCCTACGAGCAGTACTTC
TRBJ1-4	TRBD1	TRBV12-3/TRBV12-4	.	13	CASSSDRGEKLFF	TGTGCCAGCAGTTCTGACAGGGGTGAAAAACTGTTTTTT
TRBJ2-3	.	TRBV3-1	.	12	CASSPESDTQYF	TGTGCCAGCAGCCCCGAGTCAGATACGCAGTATTTT
TRBJ1-2	.	TRBV29-1	many	12	CSVEITNYGYTF	TGCAGCGTTGAAATTACTAACTATGGCTACACCTTC
TRBJ2-1	.	TRBV4-2	few	16	CASSQDSGGSYNEQFF	TGTGCCAGCAGCCAAGATTCCGGCGGATCCTACAATGAGCAGTTCTTC
TRBJ2-3	.	TRBV3-1	few	14	CASSQELKQDTQYF	TGTGCCAGCAGCCAAGAACTCAAGCAGGATACGCAGTATTTT
TRBJ1-2	.	TRBV2	.	13	CASMAGANYGYTF	TGTGCCAGCATGGCGGGTGCTAACTATGGCTACACCTTC
TRBJ2-7	.	TRBV7-6	many	12	CASSLTGHEQYF	TGTGCCAGCAGCCTCACAGGGCACGAGCAGTACTTC
TRBJ2-2	.	TRBV9	.	17	CASSPGWVNLKTGELFF	TGTGCCAGCAGCCCAGGATGGGTGAACCTGAAAACCGGGGAGCTGTTTTTT
TRBJ2-7	.	TRBV5-1	.	16	CASSLEGYELPYEQYF	TGCGCCAGCAGCTTGGAAGGTTATGAATTACCCTACGAGCAGTACTTC
TRBJ2-5	.	TRBV18	few	13	CASSPLTGETQYF	TGTGCCAGCTCACCACTGACAGGAGAGACCCAGTACTTC
TRBJ1-1	TRBD1	TRBV12-3/TRBV12-4	many	14	CASSDTGGRDEAFF	TGTGCCAGCAGTGATACAGGGGGGCGGGATGAAGCTTTCTTT
TRBJ1-4	TRBD1	TRBV5-6	.	21	CASSPFYQGQAKAATNEKLFF	TGTGCCAGCAGCCCATTCTACCAGGGACAGGCTAAGGCTGCAACTAATGAAAAACTGTTTTTT
TRBJ2-3	TRBD2	TRBV20-1	.	14	CSAPTGGSTDTQYF	TGCAGTGCTCCGACGGGGGGTAGCACAGATACGCAGTATTTT
TRBJ1-5	.	TRBV3-1	few	13	CASSQDPGQPQHF	TGTGCCAGCAGCCAAGACCCAGGTCAGCCCCAGCATTTT
TRBJ2-2	.	TRBV5-4	.	17	CASSLVGGSVNTGELFF	TGTGCCAGCAGCTTGGTCGGAGGCTCTGTGAACACCGGGGAGCTGTTTTTT
TRBJ2-7	TRBD2	TRBV5-1	.	14	CASSKTSGRNEQYF	TGCGCCAGCAGCAAGACTAGCGGGAGAAACGAGCAGTACTTC
TRBJ2-7	TRBD2	TRBV6-5	.	18	CASSYRGLAGGKATEQYF	TGTGCCAGCAGTTACAGGGGACTAGCGGGAGGGAAAGCTACGGAGCAGTACTTC
TRBJ2-1	TRBD2	TRBV5-1	few	15	CASSPDSGRVNEQFF	TGCGCCAGCAGCCCCGATAGCGGGAGGGTGAATGAGCAGTTCTTC
TRBJ1-1	.	TRBV10-3	.	12	CAIRGWNTEAFF	TGTGCCATCAGAGGGTGGAACACTGAAGCTTTCTTT
TRBJ2-7	.	TRBV6-1	few	14	CASSELNSSGEQYF	TGTGCCAGCAGTGAATTGAACAGTTCAGGCGAGCAGTACTTC
TRBJ1-4	.	TRBV29-1	once	13	CSVGGQLNEKLFF	TGCAGCGTTGGCGGACAGCTTAATGAAAAACTGTTTTTT
TRBJ1-2	TRBD1	TRBV20-1	.	17	CSASIPGQGHLDYGYTF	TGCAGTGCGTCGATTCCGGGACAGGGTCATCTGGACTATGGCTACACCTTC
TRBJ1-2	.	TRBV27	.	13	CASSLGRSYGYTF	TGTGCCAGCAGTTTAGGGCGTTCCTATGGCTACACCTTC
TRBJ1-2	.	TRBV6-5	.	15	CASSFGLSGARLYTF	TGTGCCAGCAGTTTTGGGTTATCGGGAGCGAGACTCTACACCTTC
TRBJ2-3	.	TRBV11-2	.	17	CASSLVGGPVSTDTQYF	TGTGCCAGCAGCTTAGTCGGCGGGCCCGTAAGCACAGATACGCAGTATTTT
TRBJ1-2	.	TRBV7-6	.	16	CASSLAETVGSYGYTF	TGTGCCAGCAGCTTAGCGGAGACAGTAGGCAGCTATGGCTACACCTTC
TRBJ1-6	.	TRBV28	.	16	CASSLWGSAYNSALHF	TGTGCCAGCAGTTTATGGGGGAGTGCCTATAATTCAGCCCTCCACTTT
TRBJ1-1	.	TRBV4-2	few	14	CASSHGTGLTEAFF	TGTGCCAGCAGCCATGGTACAGGGTTGACTGAAGCTTTCTTT
TRBJ2-3	.	TRBV6-6	few	13	CASSYYLTDTQYF	TGTGCCAGCAGTTACTACCTCACAGATACGCAGTATTTT
TRBJ1-1	TRBD1	TRBV3-1	few	13	CASSHLQGEAAFF	TGTGCCAGCAGCCACTTACAGGGGGAGGCGGCTTTCTTT